This T cell receptor beta chain was retrieved from a study of blood T cell repertoires in COVID-19. At the level of the study: Nucleic acid was either cDNA or gDNA, and it came from T cells, B-cell-depleted T cells, or PBMCs.

This clone was observed once. The assay was immunoSEQ multiplex PCR, and TCRdb's table has in-frame clones only and misses some. The data contain 150,000 to 200,000 clones, roughly 82% of them seen just once; the ten biggest clones take up approximately 10%. Enrolled through a virtual design, the participants were between 18 and 89 years of age and came from roughly 22 US areas. Participant reports of clinical history set cohort assignment. Recovered status in Cohort 3 required two negative PCRs, clearance, or symptom resolution. The CDR3 has 13 amino acids. CDR1 is MNHEY, CDR2 SVGAGI, per germline. The V gene lost 2 bases and the J gene lost 6 bases, with 7 bases spanning the gap.

The genes are TRBV6-5 and TRBJ1-4; D may be TRBD1 (6 bases). The sequence was collected from a man aged 50-59 years who had recovered from COVID-19. Specimen: PBMCs or T cells enriched from blood (not recorded which). The CDR3 reads CASSYAGDEKLFF. The CDR3 DNA sequence: TGTGCCAGCAGTTACGCAGGGGATGAAAAACTGTTTTTT.